This TCR beta chain was recovered during a study of cytomegalovirus exposure and HLA in healthy donors. CDR1 is MDHEN and CDR2 is SYDVKM in the germline V gene. The CDR3 has 13 amino acids. J gave up 3 bases and V 5 bases, and 3 bases lay outside the gene matches. Amplification used 60 Vbeta primers and 13 Jbeta primers. Produced via immunoSEQ multiplex PCR; TCRdb's table is partial and in-frame only. Altogether approximately 220,000 clones are present, 65% to 80% being singletons, with the ten largest covering 0.2% to 0.25%. The specimen was PBMCs. The chain has TRBV28 and TRBJ2-7; 8 nucleotides agree with TRBD1. This TCR was sampled from a girl aged 2 to 10 in good health and CMV-seronegative. The CDR3 sequence: CASSRTGNYEQYF. CDR3 coding DNA: TGTGCCAGCAGTCGGACAGGGAACTACGAGCAGTACTTC. Using reference TRBV28 and TRBJ2-7 for the parts outside the CDR3, the full variable domain is DVKVTQSSRYLVKRTGEKVFLECVQDMDHENMFWYRQDPGLGLRLIYFSYDVKMKEKGDIPEGYSVSREKKERFSLILESASTNQTSMYLCASSRTGNYEQYFGPGTRLTVT.